At least ten counts were recorded for the clone carrying this TCR beta chain. Its antigen is as yet unknown. The data were taken from a study of breast tumors, draining lymph nodes, adjacent tissues. Study results and caveats: Tumor T cell lymph node origin was a supported hypothesis, not proven. The data were judged consistent with most tumor T cells coming from lymph node and expanding in tumor. Compared with basal-like, luminal-like tumors shared significantly more repertoire with nontumor tissue. Tumor repertoires ranked between lymph nodes and nontumor tissue in diversity, with V and J gene preferences.

CDR3 length equals 14 residues. V lost 3 bases and J 7 bases, leaving 13 bases between the germline ends. Germline values: CDR1 SGHTA, CDR2 FQGTGA. Using its own MiXCR run on the multiplex PCR reads, TCRdb lists one record per CDR3 protein. The sample includes 200,000 to 250,000 distinct CDR3 sequences, 30% to 35% of them seen just once. Samples came from axillary lymph nodes draining the breast cancer. The sample consisted of axillary lymph node tissue. This clonotype was obtained from a female donor with breast cancer. Some clones in this sample may be carry-over from other donors' samples. The chain combines TRBV7-3 with TRBJ2-1; possibly TRBD1 or TRBD2 for D (5 bases each). CDR3 in DNA: TGTGCCAGCAGCTTCCCGGGACCGGGGAATGAGCAGTTCTTC. It specifies CASSFPGPGNEQFF.